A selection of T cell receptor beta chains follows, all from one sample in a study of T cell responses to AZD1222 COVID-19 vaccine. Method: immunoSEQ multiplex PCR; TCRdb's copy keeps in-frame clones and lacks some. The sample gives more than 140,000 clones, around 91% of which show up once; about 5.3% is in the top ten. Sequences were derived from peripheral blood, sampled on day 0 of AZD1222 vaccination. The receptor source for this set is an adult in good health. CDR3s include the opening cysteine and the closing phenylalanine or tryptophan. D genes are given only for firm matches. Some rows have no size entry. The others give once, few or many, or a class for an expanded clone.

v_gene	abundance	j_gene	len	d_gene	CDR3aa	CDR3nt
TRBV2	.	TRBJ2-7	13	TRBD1	CASRDRGDYEQYF	TGTGCCAGCAGGGACAGGGGAGACTACGAGCAGTACTTC
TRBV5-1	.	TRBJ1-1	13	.	CASSGPTRTEAFF	TGCGCCAGTTCGGGCCCGACGAGGACTGAAGCTTTCTTT
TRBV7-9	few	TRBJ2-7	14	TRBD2	CASSPSSGEYEQYF	TGTGCCAGCAGCCCATCTAGCGGGGAGTACGAGCAGTACTTC
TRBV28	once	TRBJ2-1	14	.	CASSLEHRYNEQFF	TGTGCCAGCAGTTTGGAACACCGTTACAATGAGCAGTTCTTC
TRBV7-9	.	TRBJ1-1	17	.	CASSPGALKRLDTEAFF	TGTGCCAGCAGCCCGGGGGCGCTGAAACGTCTGGACACTGAAGCTTTCTTT
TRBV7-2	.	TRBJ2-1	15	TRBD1	CASSVDRGPYNEQFF	TGTGCCAGCAGCGTGGACAGGGGGCCCTACAATGAGCAGTTCTTC
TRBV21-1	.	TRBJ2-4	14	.	CATQAVAVKNIQYF	TGTGCCACCCAGGCGGTGGCGGTAAAAAACATTCAGTACTTC
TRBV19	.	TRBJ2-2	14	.	CASSTGTTTGELFF	TGTGCCAGTAGTACCGGGACAACCACCGGGGAGCTGTTTTTT
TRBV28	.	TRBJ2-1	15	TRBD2	CASSPSGSSYNEQFF	TGTGCCAGCAGCCCGAGCGGGAGCTCCTACAATGAGCAGTTCTTC
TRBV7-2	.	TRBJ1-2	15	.	CASSFPPVPNYGYTF	TGTGCCAGCAGCTTTCCCCCAGTCCCTAACTATGGCTACACCTTC
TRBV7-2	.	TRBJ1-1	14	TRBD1	CASSFGQGNTEAFF	TGTGCCAGCAGCTTCGGACAGGGGAACACTGAAGCTTTCTTT
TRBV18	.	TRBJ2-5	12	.	CASSPSQETQYF	TGTGCCAGCTCACCATCGCAAGAGACCCAGTACTTC
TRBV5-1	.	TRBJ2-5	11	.	CASSEQGTQYF	TGCGCCAGCAGCGAACAGGGGACCCAGTACTTC
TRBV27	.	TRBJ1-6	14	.	CAASGGTGKSPLHF	TGTGCCGCGAGCGGGGGGACCGGCAAATCACCCCTCCACTTT
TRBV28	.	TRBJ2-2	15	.	CASSLHGRNTGELFF	TGTGCCAGCAGTTTACACGGGAGGAACACCGGGGAGCTGTTTTTT
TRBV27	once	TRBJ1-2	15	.	CASSPSIGLNYGYTF	TGTGCCAGCAGTCCCTCCATTGGCCTTAACTATGGCTACACCTTC
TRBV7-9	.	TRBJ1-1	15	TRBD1	CASRLTGGRDTEAFF	TGTGCCAGCAGATTGACAGGGGGCAGGGACACTGAAGCTTTCTTT
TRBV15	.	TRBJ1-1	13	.	CATSREGDTEAFF	TGTGCCACCAGCAGAGAGGGGGACACTGAAGCTTTCTTT
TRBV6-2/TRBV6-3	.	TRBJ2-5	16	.	CASSRVVGVVQETQYF	TGTGCCAGCAGCCGTGTCGTCGGGGTAGTCCAAGAGACCCAGTACTTC
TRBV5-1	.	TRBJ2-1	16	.	CASTPEWGNPNNEQFF	TGCGCCAGCACCCCCGAGTGGGGCAATCCGAACAATGAGCAGTTCTTC